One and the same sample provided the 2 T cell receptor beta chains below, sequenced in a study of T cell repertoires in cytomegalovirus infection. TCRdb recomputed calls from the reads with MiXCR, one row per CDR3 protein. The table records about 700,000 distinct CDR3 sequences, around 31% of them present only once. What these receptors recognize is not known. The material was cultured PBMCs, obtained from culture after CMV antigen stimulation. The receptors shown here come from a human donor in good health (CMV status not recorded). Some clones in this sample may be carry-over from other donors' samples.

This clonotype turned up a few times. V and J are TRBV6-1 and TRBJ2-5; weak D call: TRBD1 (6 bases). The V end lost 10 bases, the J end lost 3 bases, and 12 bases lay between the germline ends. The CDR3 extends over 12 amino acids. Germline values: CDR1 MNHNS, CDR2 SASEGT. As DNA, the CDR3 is TGTGCCACCGCAGACAGGAAAGAGACCCAGTACTTC. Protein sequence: CATADRKETQYF.

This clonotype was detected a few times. The CDR3 region is CASSLWGGGPDTQYF. The CDR3 nucleotides read TGTGCCAGCAGCTTATGGGGGGGGGGCCCAGATACGCAGTATTTT. J is TRBJ2-3 and V is TRBV7-2, with D maybe TRBD2 (7 bases). Germline CDR1 and CDR2: SGHTA and FQGNSA. Deletions cut 2 bases from V and 4 bases from J, with 13 bases between. This CDR3 contains 15 residues.